This TCR beta chain is drawn from a study of shared clonotypes between healthy human individuals (dated by TCRdb to 2020 to 2021). With regard to the full study: The cohort included three men and a couple of women between 18 and 49 years of age. Per donor, three plates each were used for CD4 naive and CD4 memory, two for CD8 naive, and one for CD8 memory. Blood TCR repertoires of roughly five healthy adults were deeply sequenced to estimate repertoire size and the extent of clonotype sharing between individuals. To increase sequencing depth and limit assay-specific biases, TCR repertoire library preparation and sequencing were carried out by different laboratories using diverse techniques. Per donor, leukapheresis produced somewhere between about 0.85 and 8.9 billion PBMCs. Beyond this particular receptor, the publication reports: Incomplete sequencing was indicated by rarefaction of sorted-subset datasets, despite the large sequencing depth. About 5% of naive CD4, 3.5% of naive CD8, approximately 2% of memory CD4, and approximately 0.4% of memory CD8 clonotypes were shared across several donors. Because the study included only a small number of donors, the genetic and exposure-history diversity represented was limited. Naive subsets generally had larger estimated clonotype richness than memory subsets did. Based on pairwise subsampling, the degree of clonotype sharing among donors was expected to be affected by sequencing depth. Sampling was restricted to blood, and TCR repertoires in tissues likely differ from the TCR repertoires found in blood. Higher generation probabilities were observed for clonotypes shared by all four sorted-subset donors than for non-shared clonotypes.

The CDR3 numbers 13 residues from cysteine through phenylalanine. The CDR3 DNA has 39 bases and is translated from base 1. The junction shows trimming of 6 bases on V and 5 bases on J, plus 13 bases between the germline ends. The CDR1 and CDR2 encoded by the germline V gene (reference sequence) are SEHNR and FQNEAQ. Healthy HIV-negative adults with no recently reported acute infections or vaccinations were included as donors. Every donor was a Caucasian adult residing in Nashville, Tennessee, USA. Magnetic negative selection was used to enrich CD4+ T cells, after which naive cells were positively selected on CD45RA and the negative fraction became the memory subset. After blood collection by leukapheresis, PBMCs were isolated using Ficoll-Histopaque density gradient centrifugation and then cryopreserved in the vapor phase of liquid nitrogen. Purity and quantity of every magnetically sorted T cell population were checked by analytical flow cytometry. Genomic DNA was isolated from each sorted fraction and quantified by UV absorbance on a Nanodrop 2000c.

This clone has just a few counts. Its antigen has not been determined. No per-base quality is available; no much larger clone lies one base away. Other DNA sequences in the sample encode the same CDR3. Using the deep immunoSEQ assay, multiplex PCR amplified TCR CDR3 regions from genomic DNA. For each cell subset, the extracted genomic DNA was distributed evenly across all wells of several immunoSEQ 96-well plates, and each plate served as one replicate. For sorted subsets, each replicate PCR was loaded with about 0.2 ug genomic DNA, equivalent to 25,000 to 35,000 T cell genomes. The purified libraries were quantified using a Qubit 3.0 fluorometer, sized with a Bioanalyzer 2100, and then quantified again using the KAPA Library Quantification kit. Every immunoSEQ 96-well plate was sequenced on a separate single-read 150-cycle Illumina NextSeq 550 flow cell. The paper's processing steps were these. The immunoSEQ output contained only junctional sequences without quality scores, so filtering could not match that applied to full-length reads. To assign V/J genes and CDR3, sequences were annotated against IMGT germline references using PyIR, a Python wrapper for IgBLAST v1.9. Reads were removed for weak V/J assignments (E-value above 1e-6), missing CDR3, stop codons, out-of-frame junctions, or ambiguous translated residues. V3J clonotypes were defined as sequences sharing an identical inferred V gene, J gene, and CDR3 amino acid sequence. Percentage overlap between repertoires was computed as shared unique clonotypes divided by the size of the smaller repertoire. Repertoire richness was assessed with RTK rarefaction, the Chao1 estimator, and Recon v2.1 estimates of unobserved clonotypes. OLGA was used to compute generation probabilities for all TCRbeta clonotypes that the gDNA method yielded from a few donors. The source is immuneACCESS, and TCRdb retained only in-frame sequences with V and J called. Part of the clones is not carried over; for the studies checked, unresolved V genes explain less than half of this, and the remainder is unexplained. V, J and clone size derive from that table, while D and trimming were established from the DNA sequence. This sample gives about 680,000 clones in total; about two thirds of them show up just once. 1.5% to 2% of the sample comes from the top ten.

The source is a woman younger than 45 in good health. Sequencing used memory CD4+ T cells sorted from blood. According to the study, the label for this sample's cell subset or site signals: CD45RA-negative fraction. Rearrangement joined TRBV7-9 to TRBJ1-1; no D gene call is confident. DNA sequence: TGTGCCAGCAGGACGACCGGTGAGACTGAAGCTTTCTTT. Its protein is CASRTTGETEAFF. When the CDR3 is completed using the reference TRBV7-9 and TRBJ1-1 genes on either side, the full variable domain is DTGVSQNPRHKITKRGQNVTFRCDPISEHNRLYWYRQTLGQGPEFLTYFQNEAQLEKSRLLSDRFSAERPKGSFSTLEIQRTEQGDSAMYLCASRTTGETEAFFGQGTRLTVV.